This paragraph reports one TCR beta chain. No antigen is known for it. This entry belongs to a study of OX40 agonist ivuxolimab in advanced cancers. Across the whole study: Cohort: more than 75% men, mean age roughly 60, aged roughly 20 to 79. Study outcomes and limitations: Relative to CD4+ cells, CD8+ T cells on average had more expanded clones.

Autoimmune disease history or systemic immunosuppression excluded patients. The timepoints at which blood was sampled were baseline, cycle 4 day 1, and cycle 7 day 1. Method: immunoSEQ multiplex PCR; TCRdb's copy keeps in-frame clones and lacks some. The data show over 50,000 clones, approximately 90% seen once. Per the germline V gene, CDR1 is MDHEN and CDR2 is SYDVKM. J was trimmed by 5 bases and V by 9 bases; bases with no gene match: 8. The CDR3 sequence is 14 residues long. This chain links TRBV28 with TRBJ2-1, with 9 positions matching TRBD2. This sequence was found in an adult with an advanced solid tumor such as melanoma, head and neck, liver or kidney cancer. Here the sequenced sample was CD4+ or CD8+ T cells sorted from blood, taken in a trial of the OX40 agonist ivuxolimab. The CDR3 nucleotides read TGTGCCAGTATAAGCGGGGGGACACACAATGAGCAGTTCTTC. Protein product: CASISGGTHNEQFF.